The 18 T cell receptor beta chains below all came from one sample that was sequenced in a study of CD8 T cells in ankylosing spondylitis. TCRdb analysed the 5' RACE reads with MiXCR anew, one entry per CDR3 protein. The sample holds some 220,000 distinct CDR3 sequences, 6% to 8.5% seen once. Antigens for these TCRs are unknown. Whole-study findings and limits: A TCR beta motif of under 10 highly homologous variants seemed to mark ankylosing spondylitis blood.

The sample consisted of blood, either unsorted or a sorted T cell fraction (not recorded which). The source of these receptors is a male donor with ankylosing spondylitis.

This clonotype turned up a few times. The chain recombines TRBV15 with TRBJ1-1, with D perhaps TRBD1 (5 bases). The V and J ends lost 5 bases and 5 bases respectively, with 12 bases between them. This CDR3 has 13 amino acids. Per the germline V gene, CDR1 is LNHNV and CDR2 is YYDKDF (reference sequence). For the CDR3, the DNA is TGTGCCACCAGCCGGTCAGGGAAGACTGAAGCTTTCTTT. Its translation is CATSRSGKTEAFF. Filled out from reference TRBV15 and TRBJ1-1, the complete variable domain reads DAMVIQNPRYQVTQFGKPVTLSCSQTLNHNVMYWYQQKSSQAPKLLFHYYDKDFNNEADTPDNFQSRRPNTSFCFLDIRSPGLGDTAMYLCATSRSGKTEAFFGQGTRLTVV.

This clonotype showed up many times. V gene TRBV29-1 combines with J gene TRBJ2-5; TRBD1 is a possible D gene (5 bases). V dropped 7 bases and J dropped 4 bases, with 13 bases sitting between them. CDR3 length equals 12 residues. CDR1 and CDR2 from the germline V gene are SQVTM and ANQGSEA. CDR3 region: CSADWGGETQYF. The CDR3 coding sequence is TGCAGCGCAGACTGGGGCGGAGAGACCCAGTACTTC.

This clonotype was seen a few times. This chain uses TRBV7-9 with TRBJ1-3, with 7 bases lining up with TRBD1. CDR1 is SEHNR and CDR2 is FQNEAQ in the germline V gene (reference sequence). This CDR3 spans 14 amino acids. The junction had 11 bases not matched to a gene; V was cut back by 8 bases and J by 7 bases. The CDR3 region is CASFSGQFINTIYF. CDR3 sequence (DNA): TGTGCCAGCTTTTCGGGACAGTTTATTAACACCATATATTTT. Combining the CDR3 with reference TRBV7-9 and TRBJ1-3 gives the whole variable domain DTGVSQNPRHKITKRGQNVTFRCDPISEHNRLYWYRQTLGQGPEFLTYFQNEAQLEKSRLLSDRFSAERPKGSFSTLEIQRTEQGDSAMYLCASFSGQFINTIYFGEGSWLTVV.

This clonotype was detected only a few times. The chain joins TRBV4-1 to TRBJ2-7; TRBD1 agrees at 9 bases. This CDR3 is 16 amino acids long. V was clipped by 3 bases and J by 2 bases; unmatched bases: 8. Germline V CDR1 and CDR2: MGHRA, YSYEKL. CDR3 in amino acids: CASSHDAGTGTYEQYF. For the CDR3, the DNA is TGCGCCAGCAGCCATGACGCCGGGACAGGGACCTACGAGCAGTACTTC.

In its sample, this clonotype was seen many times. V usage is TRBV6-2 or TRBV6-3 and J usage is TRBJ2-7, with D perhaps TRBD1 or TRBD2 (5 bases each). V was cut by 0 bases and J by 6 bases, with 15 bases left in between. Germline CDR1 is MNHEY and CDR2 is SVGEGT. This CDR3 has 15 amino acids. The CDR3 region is CASSYSPGTSGEQYF. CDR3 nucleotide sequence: TGTGCCAGCAGTTACTCGCCCGGGACCTCGGGCGAGCAGTACTTC.

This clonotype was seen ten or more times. CDR3 in DNA: TGTGCCAGCAGCCGCCAGGACAGGGATCAGTTCTTC. It codes for CASSRQDRDQFF. V gene TRBV11-3 combines with J gene TRBJ2-1; 8 bases map to TRBD1. CDR3 length: 12 residues. Per the germline V gene, CDR1 is SGHNT and CDR2 is YENEEA. V was clipped by 5 bases and J by 13 bases; unmatched bases: 7.

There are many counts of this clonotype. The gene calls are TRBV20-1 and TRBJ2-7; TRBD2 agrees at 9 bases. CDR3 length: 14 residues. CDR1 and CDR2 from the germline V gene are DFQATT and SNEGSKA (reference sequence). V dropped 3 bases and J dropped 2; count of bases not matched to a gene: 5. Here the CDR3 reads CSASRTSEPYEQYF. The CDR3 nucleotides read TGCAGTGCTAGCCGGACTAGCGAGCCCTACGAGCAGTACTTC.

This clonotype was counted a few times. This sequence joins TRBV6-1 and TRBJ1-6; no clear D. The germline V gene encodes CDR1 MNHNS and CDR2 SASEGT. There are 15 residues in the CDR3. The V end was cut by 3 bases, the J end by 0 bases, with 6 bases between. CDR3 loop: CASSESVSYNSPLHF. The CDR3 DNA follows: TGTGCCAGCAGTGAGTCGGTCTCCTATAATTCACCCCTCCACTTT.

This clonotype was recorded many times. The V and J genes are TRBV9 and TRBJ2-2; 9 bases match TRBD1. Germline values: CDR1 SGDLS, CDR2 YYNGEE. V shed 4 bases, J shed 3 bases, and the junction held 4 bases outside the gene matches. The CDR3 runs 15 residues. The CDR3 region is CASSLRTGDTGELFF. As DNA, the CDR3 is TGTGCCAGCAGCTTACGGACAGGGGACACCGGGGAGCTGTTTTTT.

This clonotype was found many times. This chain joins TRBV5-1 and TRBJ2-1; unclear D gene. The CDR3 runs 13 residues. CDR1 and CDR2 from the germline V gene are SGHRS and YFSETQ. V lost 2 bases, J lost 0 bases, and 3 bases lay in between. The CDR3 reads CASSFDSYNEQFF. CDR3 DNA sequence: TGCGCCAGCAGCTTCGACTCCTACAATGAGCAGTTCTTC.

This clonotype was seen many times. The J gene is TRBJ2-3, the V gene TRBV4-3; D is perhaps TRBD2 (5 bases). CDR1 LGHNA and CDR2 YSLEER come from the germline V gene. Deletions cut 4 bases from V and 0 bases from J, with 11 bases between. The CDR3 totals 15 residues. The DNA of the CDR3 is TGCGCCAGCAGCCTAGCTGAGCGGAGCACAGATACGCAGTATTTT. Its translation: CASSLAERSTDTQYF.

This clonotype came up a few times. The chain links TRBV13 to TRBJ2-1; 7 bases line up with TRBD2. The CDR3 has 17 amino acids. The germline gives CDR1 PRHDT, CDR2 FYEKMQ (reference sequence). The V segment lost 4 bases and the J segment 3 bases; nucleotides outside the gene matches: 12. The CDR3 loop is CASSSPGVGGDYNEQFF. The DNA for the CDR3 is TGTGCCAGCAGCTCTCCCGGTGTGGGAGGGGACTACAATGAGCAGTTCTTC.

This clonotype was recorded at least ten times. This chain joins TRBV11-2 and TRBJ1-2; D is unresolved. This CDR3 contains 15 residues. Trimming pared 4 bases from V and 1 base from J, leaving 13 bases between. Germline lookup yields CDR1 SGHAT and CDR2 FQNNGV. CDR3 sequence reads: CASSSYGRGNYGYTF. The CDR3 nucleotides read TGTGCCAGCAGCTCTTATGGGCGGGGTAACTATGGCTACACCTTC.

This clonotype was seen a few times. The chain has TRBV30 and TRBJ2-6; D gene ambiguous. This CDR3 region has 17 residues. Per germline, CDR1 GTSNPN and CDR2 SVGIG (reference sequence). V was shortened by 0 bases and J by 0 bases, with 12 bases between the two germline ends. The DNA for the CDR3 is TGTGCCTGGAGTGTACATCCAGCCTACTCTGGGGCCAACGTCCTGACTTTC. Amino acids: CAWSVHPAYSGANVLTF.

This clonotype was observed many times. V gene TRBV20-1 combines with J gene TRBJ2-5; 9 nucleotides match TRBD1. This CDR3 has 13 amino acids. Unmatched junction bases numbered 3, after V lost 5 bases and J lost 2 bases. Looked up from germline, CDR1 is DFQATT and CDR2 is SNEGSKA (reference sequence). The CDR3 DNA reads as TGCAGTGCTCGACAGGGGGGGCAAGAGACCCAGTACTTC. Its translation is CSARQGGQETQYF.

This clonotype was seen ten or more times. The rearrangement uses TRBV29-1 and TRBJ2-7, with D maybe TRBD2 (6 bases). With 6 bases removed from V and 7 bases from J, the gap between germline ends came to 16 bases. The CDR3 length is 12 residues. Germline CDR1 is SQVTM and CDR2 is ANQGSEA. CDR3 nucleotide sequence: TGCAGCGTCGGAGGGACCGTCGGGGAGCAGTACTTC. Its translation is CSVGGTVGEQYF.

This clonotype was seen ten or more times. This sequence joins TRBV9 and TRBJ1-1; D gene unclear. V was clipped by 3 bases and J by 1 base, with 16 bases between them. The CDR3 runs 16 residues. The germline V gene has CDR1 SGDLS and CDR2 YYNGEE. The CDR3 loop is CASSEPSPTPNTEAFF. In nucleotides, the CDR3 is TGTGCCAGCAGCGAGCCCTCCCCTACGCCGAACACTGAAGCTTTCTTT.

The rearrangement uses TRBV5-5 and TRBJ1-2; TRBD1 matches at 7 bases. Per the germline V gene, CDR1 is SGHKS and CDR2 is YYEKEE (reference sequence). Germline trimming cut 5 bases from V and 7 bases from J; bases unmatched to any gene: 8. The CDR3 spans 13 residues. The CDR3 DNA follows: TGTGCCAGCAGTCCTACAGGGGAACGTGGCTACACCTTC. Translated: CASSPTGERGYTF.